This paragraph reports one T cell receptor beta chain. The RNA input was 0.5 to 1 ug, and it was reverse transcribed with random hexamers. Using its own MiXCR run on the immunoSEQ multiplex PCR reads, TCRdb lists one record per CDR3 protein. The sample contains about 160,000 distinct CDR3 sequences, just over 90% of which appear only once. The individuals used as controls were healthy donors who had been matched for both age and sex. Through negative isolation, CD4+ and CD8+ T cells were obtained, while TEMRA cells were enriched using FACS. This record comes from a study of CD8 T cells in Susac syndrome. This CDR3 spans 16 amino acids. Trimming stripped 3 bases from V and 6 bases from J, with 18 bases between.

The material sequenced was CD4+ T cells from PBMCs. The chain is built from TRBV12-3 or TRBV12-4 and TRBJ2-1; possible D gene TRBD1, 7 bases. This sequence originates from a human donor in good health. The DNA of the CDR3 is TGTGCCAGCAGTTTCCGGGGCAGGGGGGACCTCAATGAGCAGTTCTTC. Translation gives CASSFRGRGDLNEQFF.